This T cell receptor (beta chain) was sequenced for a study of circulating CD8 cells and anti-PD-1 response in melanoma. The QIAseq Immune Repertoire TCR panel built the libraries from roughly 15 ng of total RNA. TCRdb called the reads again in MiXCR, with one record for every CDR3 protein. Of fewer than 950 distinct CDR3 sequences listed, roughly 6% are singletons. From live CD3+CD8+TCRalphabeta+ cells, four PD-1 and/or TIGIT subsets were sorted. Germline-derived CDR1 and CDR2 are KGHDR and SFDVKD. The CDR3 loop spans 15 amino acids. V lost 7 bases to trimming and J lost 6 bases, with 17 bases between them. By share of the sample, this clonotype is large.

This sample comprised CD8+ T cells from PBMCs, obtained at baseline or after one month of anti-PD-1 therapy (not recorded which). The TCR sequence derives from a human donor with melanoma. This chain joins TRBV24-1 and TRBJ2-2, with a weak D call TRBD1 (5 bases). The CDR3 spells CATRSRQGEAGELFF. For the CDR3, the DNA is TGTGCCACCAGGTCGCGGCAGGGCGAGGCCGGGGAGCTGTTTTTT.